The rows below give T cell receptor beta chains drawn from one sample of a study of PD-1 blockade in classical Hodgkin lymphoma. Profiling relied on immunoSEQ multiplex PCR, and the TCRdb table lists in-frame clones only, not all of them. The data show approximately 46,000 clones, around 70% seen once. The specimen comprised peripheral blood mononuclear cells (PBMCs), sampled at baseline. All receptors come from a human donor with classical Hodgkin lymphoma. CDR3s include the opening cysteine and the closing phenylalanine or tryptophan. D genes are given only for firm matches. Clone size is stated in some rows and not others, as once, few, many or a class when expanded.

v_call: TRBV5-6
clone_size: NA
j_call: TRBJ1-4
d_call: TRBD1
cdr3_nt: TGTGCCAGCAGCTTGGTGGACAGGGGGTCCTATGAAAAACTGTTTTTT
cdr3_aa: CASSLVDRGSYEKLFF

v_call: TRBV6-1
clone_size: NA
j_call: TRBJ1-1
d_call: TRBD1
cdr3_nt: TGTGCCAGCAGTGGTCGACAGGGTGGCCTGAACACTGAAGCTTTCTTT
cdr3_aa: CASSGRQGGLNTEAFF

v_call: TRBV29-1
clone_size: NA
j_call: TRBJ1-2
d_call: NA
cdr3_nt: TGCAGCGTTGATCAATCCTCTGGCTACACCTTC
cdr3_aa: CSVDQSSGYTF

v_call: TRBV30
clone_size: NA
j_call: TRBJ2-1
d_call: TRBD2
cdr3_nt: TGTGCCTGGAGTGTAAAAGCGGGAGACTACAATGAGCAGTTCTTC
cdr3_aa: CAWSVKAGDYNEQFF

v_call: TRBV12-5
clone_size: NA
j_call: TRBJ1-1
d_call: NA
cdr3_nt: TGTGCTAGTGGTTTCACTCGGGGCACTGAAGCTTTCTTT
cdr3_aa: CASGFTRGTEAFF

v_call: TRBV7-9
clone_size: NA
j_call: TRBJ2-5
d_call: TRBD1
cdr3_nt: TGTGCCAGCAGCGGAGACAGGGGCGCTCGAAGGGAGACCCAGTACTTC
cdr3_aa: CASSGDRGARRETQYF

v_call: TRBV29-1
clone_size: few
j_call: TRBJ1-1
d_call: NA
cdr3_nt: TGCAGCGTTGGAGGAGAGGGGCGAAATGAAGCTTTCTTT
cdr3_aa: CSVGGEGRNEAFF

v_call: TRBV5-1
clone_size: few
j_call: TRBJ2-1
d_call: TRBD2
cdr3_nt: TGCGCCAGCAGCTCAGGACTAGCGGGAACGGCCAGGATACACAATGAGCAGTTCTTC
cdr3_aa: CASSSGLAGTARIHNEQFF

v_call: TRBV9
clone_size: NA
j_call: TRBJ2-6
d_call: TRBD1
cdr3_nt: TGTGCCAGCAGTTCTAGGCAGGGGGCTTCTGGGGCCAACGTCCTGACTTTC
cdr3_aa: CASSSRQGASGANVLTF

v_call: TRBV2
clone_size: NA
j_call: TRBJ2-4
d_call: TRBD1
cdr3_nt: TGTGCCCGCAGTCAAGGAATTCAGGGGGTAAAAAACATTCAGTACTTC
cdr3_aa: CARSQGIQGVKNIQYF

v_call: TRBV9
clone_size: NA
j_call: TRBJ1-4
d_call: TRBD1
cdr3_nt: TGTGCCAGCAGCCCCCTTAACAGGGGATTGAATGAAAAACTGTTTTTT
cdr3_aa: CASSPLNRGLNEKLFF

v_call: TRBV9
clone_size: NA
j_call: TRBJ1-3
d_call: NA
cdr3_nt: TGTGCCAGCAGCGAGGGTAGCAAGGGGTCTGGAAACACCATATATTTT
cdr3_aa: CASSEGSKGSGNTIYF

v_call: TRBV6-5
clone_size: NA
j_call: TRBJ2-1
d_call: NA
cdr3_nt: TGTGCCAGCGGGAAAGTGGGGGGCTCCTACAATGAGCAGTTCTTC
cdr3_aa: CASGKVGGSYNEQFF

v_call: TRBV19
clone_size: NA
j_call: TRBJ1-5
d_call: TRBD1
cdr3_nt: TGTGCCAGTAGTCCAGGGGGGACATTTAATCAGCCCCAGCATTTT
cdr3_aa: CASSPGGTFNQPQHF

v_call: TRBV5-1
clone_size: NA
j_call: TRBJ2-2
d_call: NA
cdr3_nt: TGCGCCAGCAGCCAGTGGAGGGAGGCCGGGGAGCTGTTTTTT
cdr3_aa: CASSQWREAGELFF

v_call: TRBV5-1
clone_size: NA
j_call: TRBJ1-2
d_call: NA
cdr3_nt: TGCGCCAGCAGCCCAGACAGACTTGGCTACACCTTC
cdr3_aa: CASSPDRLGYTF

v_call: TRBV29-1
clone_size: few
j_call: TRBJ1-4
d_call: TRBD1
cdr3_nt: TGCAGCTATTCCCTCGGGACAGCGAATGAAAAACTGTTTTTT
cdr3_aa: CSYSLGTANEKLFF

v_call: TRBV6-5
clone_size: NA
j_call: TRBJ2-3
d_call: NA
cdr3_nt: TGTGCCAGCAGTTACCTCCGGGGGGATACGCAGTATTTT
cdr3_aa: CASSYLRGDTQYF

v_call: TRBV5-4
clone_size: once
j_call: TRBJ2-2
d_call: TRBD2
cdr3_nt: TGTGCCAGCAGACCCGCTAGCGGGAGGGCGAACACCGGGGAGCTGTTTTTT
cdr3_aa: CASRPASGRANTGELFF

v_call: TRBV9
clone_size: many
j_call: TRBJ2-2
d_call: NA
cdr3_nt: TGTGCCAGCAGCGCAAGGAACTTTGAGCTGTTTTTT
cdr3_aa: CASSARNFELFF

v_call: TRBV19
clone_size: NA
j_call: TRBJ1-2
d_call: NA
cdr3_nt: TGTGCCAGTAGTATCCCCAGCGGAAATTCCTATGGCTACACCTTC
cdr3_aa: CASSIPSGNSYGYTF

v_call: TRBV5-1
clone_size: NA
j_call: TRBJ2-3
d_call: NA
cdr3_nt: TGCGCCAGCAGCTCCGGTGATAGCACAGATACGCAGTATTTT
cdr3_aa: CASSSGDSTDTQYF

v_call: TRBV29-1
clone_size: NA
j_call: TRBJ2-1
d_call: NA
cdr3_nt: TGCAGCGTTGATCGGGCGGGCTCCTCCTACAATGAGCAGTTCTTC
cdr3_aa: CSVDRAGSSYNEQFF

v_call: TRBV10-2
clone_size: NA
j_call: TRBJ2-7
d_call: NA
cdr3_nt: TGCGCCAGCAGTGAGCTGGACCCTAGCTACGAGCAGTACTTC
cdr3_aa: CASSELDPSYEQYF

v_call: TRBV2
clone_size: NA
j_call: TRBJ1-4
d_call: TRBD1
cdr3_nt: TGTGCCAGCAGTGCCCCCGGCAGGGGGGAGCCTAATGAAAAACTGTTTTTT
cdr3_aa: CASSAPGRGEPNEKLFF

v_call: TRBV6-1
clone_size: NA
j_call: TRBJ2-7
d_call: NA
cdr3_nt: TGTGCCAGCGGGACGGGAACCTACGAGCAGTACTTC
cdr3_aa: CASGTGTYEQYF

v_call: TRBV27
clone_size: few
j_call: TRBJ2-2
d_call: NA
cdr3_nt: TGTGCCAGCAGTTTAAGGGAAGACACCGGGGAGCTGTTTTTT
cdr3_aa: CASSLREDTGELFF

v_call: TRBV6-1
clone_size: NA
j_call: TRBJ1-1
d_call: NA
cdr3_nt: TGTGCCAGCAGTGAAACCCCGACGGGAAACACTGAAGCTTTCTTT
cdr3_aa: CASSETPTGNTEAFF

v_call: TRBV5-6
clone_size: NA
j_call: TRBJ1-4
d_call: TRBD1
cdr3_nt: TGTGCCAGCAGCCTGGACAGGGTTTCGGAAAAACTGTTTTTT
cdr3_aa: CASSLDRVSEKLFF

v_call: TRBV6-6
clone_size: NA
j_call: TRBJ1-2
d_call: TRBD1
cdr3_nt: TGTGCCAGCAGTTACTCATCAGGGGGCTATGGCTACACCTTC
cdr3_aa: CASSYSSGGYGYTF

v_call: TRBV10-2
clone_size: NA
j_call: TRBJ2-1
d_call: NA
cdr3_nt: TGCGCCAGCAATGGGGGCCCCTACAATGAGCAGTTCTTC
cdr3_aa: CASNGGPYNEQFF

v_call: TRBV19
clone_size: few
j_call: TRBJ1-1
d_call: NA
cdr3_nt: TGTGCCAGTAGTGGTTGGGAACACACTGAAGCTTTCTTT
cdr3_aa: CASSGWEHTEAFF

v_call: TRBV4-2
clone_size: NA
j_call: TRBJ1-5
d_call: NA
cdr3_nt: TGTGCCAGCAGCCAAGCCCCGGGCAATCAGCCCCAGCATTTT
cdr3_aa: CASSQAPGNQPQHF

v_call: TRBV28
clone_size: NA
j_call: TRBJ1-5
d_call: TRBD1
cdr3_nt: TGTGCCAGCAGCTCTTCTGGACAGGAGGGTGGTCAGCCCCAGCATTTT
cdr3_aa: CASSSSGQEGGQPQHF

v_call: TRBV28
clone_size: NA
j_call: TRBJ2-4
d_call: NA
cdr3_nt: TGTGCCAGCAGTCAGGATAGTCTAGCCAAAAACATTCAGTACTTC
cdr3_aa: CASSQDSLAKNIQYF

v_call: TRBV6-5
clone_size: NA
j_call: TRBJ1-2
d_call: NA
cdr3_nt: TGTGCCAGCAGTAACTCTCTGACTACCTATGGCTACACCTTC
cdr3_aa: CASSNSLTTYGYTF

v_call: TRBV19
clone_size: NA
j_call: TRBJ2-2
d_call: TRBD2
cdr3_nt: TGTGCCAGTTCTAGCGGGGGGGGATCAACGGAGCTGTTTTTT
cdr3_aa: CASSSGGGSTELFF

v_call: TRBV5-6
clone_size: few
j_call: TRBJ2-7
d_call: NA
cdr3_nt: TGTGCCAGCAGCTCCTTAGGGGTTAGCCTGGGAGAGCAGTACTTC
cdr3_aa: CASSSLGVSLGEQYF

v_call: TRBV6-6
clone_size: NA
j_call: TRBJ1-1
d_call: NA
cdr3_nt: TGTGCCAGCAGTCAACACTTGGGAGCTTTCTTT
cdr3_aa: CASSQHLGAFF

v_call: TRBV5-6
clone_size: NA
j_call: TRBJ1-1
d_call: TRBD1
cdr3_nt: TGTGCCAGCAGCTTGGGTGCGGGACAGACCACTGAAGCTTTCTTT
cdr3_aa: CASSLGAGQTTEAFF

v_call: TRBV19
clone_size: NA
j_call: TRBJ2-4
d_call: NA
cdr3_nt: TGTGCCAGTAGTACTGAAGGGGAGATTAAAAACATTCAGTACTTC
cdr3_aa: CASSTEGEIKNIQYF

v_call: TRBV6-1
clone_size: NA
j_call: TRBJ1-2
d_call: NA
cdr3_nt: TGTGCCAGCAGTCTTACTCGGGGGTACCGGGGAGGCTACACCTTC
cdr3_aa: CASSLTRGYRGGYTF

v_call: TRBV19
clone_size: few
j_call: TRBJ1-2
d_call: TRBD1
cdr3_nt: TGTGCCAGTAGTTCAGGGGGCCGGGGCTATGGCTACACCTTC
cdr3_aa: CASSSGGRGYGYTF

v_call: TRBV5-6
clone_size: NA
j_call: TRBJ1-3
d_call: TRBD1
cdr3_nt: TGTGCCAGCAGCTTCCCCGGGACAGGGAGTGGAAACACCATATATTTT
cdr3_aa: CASSFPGTGSGNTIYF

v_call: TRBV6-1
clone_size: NA
j_call: TRBJ1-2
d_call: TRBD1
cdr3_nt: TGTGCCAGCAATAGGGACAGGGGGGCTCTTAATGGCTACACCTTC
cdr3_aa: CASNRDRGALNGYTF

v_call: TRBV5-8
clone_size: NA
j_call: TRBJ1-2
d_call: NA
cdr3_nt: TGTGCCAGCAGCTTCGGCGCTTCGCCCCCCTATGGCTACACCTTC
cdr3_aa: CASSFGASPPYGYTF

v_call: TRBV5-1
clone_size: NA
j_call: TRBJ2-2
d_call: NA
cdr3_nt: TGCGCCAGCAGCTTGGTAGGGGCTGGCACCGGGGAGCTGTTTTTT
cdr3_aa: CASSLVGAGTGELFF

v_call: TRBV5-4
clone_size: few
j_call: TRBJ2-2
d_call: NA
cdr3_nt: TGTGCCAGCAGCTTGACCGCGGGTGCGAACACCGGGGAGCTGTTTTTT
cdr3_aa: CASSLTAGANTGELFF

v_call: TRBV19
clone_size: NA
j_call: TRBJ1-4
d_call: NA
cdr3_nt: TGTGCCAGTAGCATCAGAAGCAGAGTCAATGAAAAACTGTTTTTT
cdr3_aa: CASSIRSRVNEKLFF

v_call: TRBV19
clone_size: NA
j_call: TRBJ2-2
d_call: NA
cdr3_nt: TGTGCCAGTAGTATGTGGGGGCGAACCGGGGAGCTGTTTTTT
cdr3_aa: CASSMWGRTGELFF

v_call: TRBV7-9
clone_size: NA
j_call: TRBJ2-1
d_call: NA
cdr3_nt: TGTGCCAGCAGCCCCCCGACACCCGTGGGGCGTGAGCAGTTCTTC
cdr3_aa: CASSPPTPVGREQFF

v_call: TRBV19
clone_size: NA
j_call: TRBJ2-7
d_call: NA
cdr3_nt: TGTGCCAGTAGTATTGAGTCGGCCAGTCTGCCCGTCTTC
cdr3_aa: CASSIESASLPVF

v_call: TRBV5-4
clone_size: NA
j_call: TRBJ2-5
d_call: TRBD2
cdr3_nt: TGTGCCAGCAGCCCGGGACTAGCGGGAGGGCGGGCTCAAGAGACCCAGTACTTC
cdr3_aa: CASSPGLAGGRAQETQYF

v_call: TRBV4-1
clone_size: NA
j_call: TRBJ1-4
d_call: NA
cdr3_nt: TGCGCCAGCAGCCATCTCTCCGGGGAGAGGCTGTTTTTT
cdr3_aa: CASSHLSGERLFF

v_call: TRBV25-1
clone_size: NA
j_call: TRBJ1-2
d_call: TRBD1
cdr3_nt: TGTGCCAGCAGGGACGACAGGGGCTATGGCTACACCTTC
cdr3_aa: CASRDDRGYGYTF

v_call: TRBV7-9
clone_size: few
j_call: TRBJ2-7
d_call: TRBD1
cdr3_nt: TGTGCCAGCAGCCATGGACAGGGGATCAGCTCCTACGAGCAGTACTTC
cdr3_aa: CASSHGQGISSYEQYF

v_call: TRBV27
clone_size: NA
j_call: TRBJ2-4
d_call: NA
cdr3_nt: TGTGCCAGCAGTCTACAGGTGCCCACCACTAAAAACATTCAGTACTTC
cdr3_aa: CASSLQVPTTKNIQYF

v_call: TRBV4-1
clone_size: NA
j_call: TRBJ2-3
d_call: NA
cdr3_nt: TGCGCCAGCAGCCAGGACACAGATACGCAGTATTTT
cdr3_aa: CASSQDTDTQYF